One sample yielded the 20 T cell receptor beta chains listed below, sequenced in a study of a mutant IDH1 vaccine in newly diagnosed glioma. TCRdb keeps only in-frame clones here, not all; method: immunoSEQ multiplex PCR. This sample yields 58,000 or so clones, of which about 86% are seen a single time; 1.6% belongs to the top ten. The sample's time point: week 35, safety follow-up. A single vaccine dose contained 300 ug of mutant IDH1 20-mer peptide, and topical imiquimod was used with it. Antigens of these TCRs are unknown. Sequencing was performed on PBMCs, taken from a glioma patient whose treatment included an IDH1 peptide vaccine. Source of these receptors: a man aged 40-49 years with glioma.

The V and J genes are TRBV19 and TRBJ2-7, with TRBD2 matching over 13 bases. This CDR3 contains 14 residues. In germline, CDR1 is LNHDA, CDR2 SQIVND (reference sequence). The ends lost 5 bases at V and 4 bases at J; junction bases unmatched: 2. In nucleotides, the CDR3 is TGTGCCAGTAGTTCGGGACTAGCGGGATACGAGCAGTACTTC. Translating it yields CASSSGLAGYEQYF.

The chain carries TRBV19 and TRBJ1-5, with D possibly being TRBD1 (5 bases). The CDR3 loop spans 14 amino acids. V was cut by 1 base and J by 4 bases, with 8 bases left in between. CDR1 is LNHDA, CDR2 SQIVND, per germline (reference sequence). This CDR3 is CASSIARVNQPQHF. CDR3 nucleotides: TGTGCCAGTAGTATAGCCAGGGTTAATCAGCCCCAGCATTTT.

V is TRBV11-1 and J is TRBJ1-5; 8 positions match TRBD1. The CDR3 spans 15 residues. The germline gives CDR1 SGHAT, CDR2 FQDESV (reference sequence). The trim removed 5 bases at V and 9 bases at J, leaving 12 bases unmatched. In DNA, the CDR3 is TGTGCCAGCAGCCCACTTGGACAGGGATTTTGGCCCCAGCATTTT. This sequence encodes CASSPLGQGFWPQHF.

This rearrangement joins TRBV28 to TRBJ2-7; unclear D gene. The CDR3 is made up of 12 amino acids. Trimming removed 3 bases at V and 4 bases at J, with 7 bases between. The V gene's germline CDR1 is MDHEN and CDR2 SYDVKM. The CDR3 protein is CASSFPGYEQYF. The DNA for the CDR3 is TGTGCCAGCAGTTTCCCCGGGTACGAGCAGTACTTC. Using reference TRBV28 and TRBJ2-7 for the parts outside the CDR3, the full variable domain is DVKVTQSSRYLVKRTGEKVFLECVQDMDHENMFWYRQDPGLGLRLIYFSYDVKMKEKGDIPEGYSVSREKKERFSLILESASTNQTSMYLCASSFPGYEQYFGPGTRLTVT.

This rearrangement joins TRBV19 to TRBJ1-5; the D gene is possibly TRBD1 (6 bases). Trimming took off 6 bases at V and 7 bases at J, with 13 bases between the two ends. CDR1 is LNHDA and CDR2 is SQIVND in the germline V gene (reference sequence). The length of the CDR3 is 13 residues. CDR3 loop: CASSPTGNQPQHF. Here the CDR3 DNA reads TGTGCCAGTAGCCCGACAGGAAACCAGCCCCAGCATTTT.

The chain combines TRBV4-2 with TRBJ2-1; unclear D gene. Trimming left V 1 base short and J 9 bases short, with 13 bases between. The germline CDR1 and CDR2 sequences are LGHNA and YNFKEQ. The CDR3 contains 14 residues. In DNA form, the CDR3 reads TGTGCCAGCAGCCAAGTGGTCCTCTACCCTGAGCAGTTCTTC. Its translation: CASSQVVLYPEQFF.

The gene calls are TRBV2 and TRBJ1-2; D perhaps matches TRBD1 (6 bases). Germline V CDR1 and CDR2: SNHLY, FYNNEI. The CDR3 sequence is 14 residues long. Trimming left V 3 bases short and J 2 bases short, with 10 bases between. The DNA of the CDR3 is TGTGCCAGCAGTGATTACAGGGTCAACTATGGCTACACCTTC. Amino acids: CASSDYRVNYGYTF. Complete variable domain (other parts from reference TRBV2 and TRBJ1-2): EPEVTQTPSHQVTQMGQEVILRCVPISNHLYFYWYRQILGQKVEFLVSFYNNEISEKSEIFDDQFSVERPDGSNFTLKIRSTKLEDSAMYFCASSDYRVNYGYTFGSGTRLTVV.

CDR3 residues: CASSSPGFSYEQYF. CDR3 nucleotides: TGTGCCAGCAGCTCTCCGGGATTCTCCTACGAGCAGTACTTC. This sequence joins TRBV7-9 and TRBJ2-7; D perhaps matches TRBD2 (5 bases). This CDR3 contains 14 residues. CDR1 SEHNR and CDR2 FQNEAQ come from the germline V gene (reference sequence). V lost 4 bases to trimming and J lost 0 bases, with 10 bases between them. Together with reference TRBV7-9 and TRBJ2-7, the CDR3 gives the full variable domain: DTGVSQNPRHKITKRGQNVTFRCDPISEHNRLYWYRQTLGQGPEFLTYFQNEAQLEKSRLLSDRFSAERPKGSFSTLEIQRTEQGDSAMYLCASSSPGFSYEQYFGPGTRLTVT.

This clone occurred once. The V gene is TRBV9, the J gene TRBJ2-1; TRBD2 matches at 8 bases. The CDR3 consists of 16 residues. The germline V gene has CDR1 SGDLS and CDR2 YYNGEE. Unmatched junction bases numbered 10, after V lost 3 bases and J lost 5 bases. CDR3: CASSAGLSGINNEQFF. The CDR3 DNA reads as TGTGCCAGCAGCGCTGGCCTTAGCGGGATAAACAATGAGCAGTTCTTC.

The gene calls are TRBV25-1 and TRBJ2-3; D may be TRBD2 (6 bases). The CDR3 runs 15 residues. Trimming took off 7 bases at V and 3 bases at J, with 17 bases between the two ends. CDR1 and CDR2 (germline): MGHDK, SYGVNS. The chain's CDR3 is CASTFEGGSTDTQYF. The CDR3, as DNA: TGTGCCAGCACGTTCGAGGGAGGATCGACAGATACGCAGTATTTT.

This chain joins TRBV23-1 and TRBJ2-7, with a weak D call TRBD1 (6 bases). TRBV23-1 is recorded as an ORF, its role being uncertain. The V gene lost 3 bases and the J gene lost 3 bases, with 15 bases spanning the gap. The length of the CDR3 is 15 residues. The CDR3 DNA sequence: TGCGCCAGCAGTCACCCGGGGCAGGGGATCTACGAGCAGTACTTC. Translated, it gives CASSHPGQGIYEQYF.

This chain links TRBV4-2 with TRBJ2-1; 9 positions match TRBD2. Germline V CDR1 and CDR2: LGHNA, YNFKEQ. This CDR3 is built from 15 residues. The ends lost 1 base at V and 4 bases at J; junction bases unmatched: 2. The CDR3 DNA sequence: TGTGCCAGCAGCCAAGGTCTAGCGGGGTACAATGAGCAGTTCTTC. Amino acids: CASSQGLAGYNEQFF.

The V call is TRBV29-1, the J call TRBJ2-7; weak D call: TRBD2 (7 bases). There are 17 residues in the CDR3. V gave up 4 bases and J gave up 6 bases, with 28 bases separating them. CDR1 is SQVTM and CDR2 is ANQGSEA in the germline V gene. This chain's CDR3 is CSVVRRDDPAGAGEQYF. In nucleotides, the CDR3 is TGCAGCGTTGTTCGGCGGGATGATCCCGCGGGGGCCGGCGAGCAGTACTTC.

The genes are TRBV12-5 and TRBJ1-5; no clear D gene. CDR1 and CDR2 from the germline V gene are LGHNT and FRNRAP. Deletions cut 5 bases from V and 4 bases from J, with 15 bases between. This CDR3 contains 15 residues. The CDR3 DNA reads TGTGCTAGTGGTGAAGGGTATTCGAGGAATCAGCCCCAGCATTTT. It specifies CASGEGYSRNQPQHF.

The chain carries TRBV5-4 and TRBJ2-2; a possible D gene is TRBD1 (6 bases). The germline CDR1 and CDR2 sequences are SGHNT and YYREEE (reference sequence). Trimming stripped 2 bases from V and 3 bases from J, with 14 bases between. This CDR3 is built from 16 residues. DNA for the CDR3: TGTGCCAGCAGCTTAATAGGGACAAAGGACACCGGGGAGCTGTTTTTT. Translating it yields CASSLIGTKDTGELFF.

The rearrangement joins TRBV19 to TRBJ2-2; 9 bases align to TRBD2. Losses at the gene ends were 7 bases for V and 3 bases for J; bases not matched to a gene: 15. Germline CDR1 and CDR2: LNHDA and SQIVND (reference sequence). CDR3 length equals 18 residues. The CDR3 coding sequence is TGTGCCAGTACCTATCGGGCCTACATAGCGGGAGACACCGGGGAGCTGTTTTTT. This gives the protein CASTYRAYIAGDTGELFF.

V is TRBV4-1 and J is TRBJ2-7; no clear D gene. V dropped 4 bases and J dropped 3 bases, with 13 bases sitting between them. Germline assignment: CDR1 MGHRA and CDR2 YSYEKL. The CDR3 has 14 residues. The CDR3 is CASSPKANNYEQYF. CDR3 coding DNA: TGCGCCAGCAGCCCCAAGGCCAACAACTACGAGCAGTACTTC.

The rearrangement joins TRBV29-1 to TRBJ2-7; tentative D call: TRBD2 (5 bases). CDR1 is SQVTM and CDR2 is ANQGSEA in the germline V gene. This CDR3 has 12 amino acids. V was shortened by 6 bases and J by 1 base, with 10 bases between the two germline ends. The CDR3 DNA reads TGCAGCGTGTACCTAGCTTCCTACGAGCAGTACTTC. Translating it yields CSVYLASYEQYF.

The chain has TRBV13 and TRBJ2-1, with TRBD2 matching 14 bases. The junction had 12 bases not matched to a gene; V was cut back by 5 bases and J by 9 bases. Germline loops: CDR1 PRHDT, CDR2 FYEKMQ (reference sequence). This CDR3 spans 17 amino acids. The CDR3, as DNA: TGTGCCAGCAGCCGTTTCCGGACTAGCGGGAGGAGGGCTGAGCAGTTCTTC. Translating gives CASSRFRTSGRRAEQFF. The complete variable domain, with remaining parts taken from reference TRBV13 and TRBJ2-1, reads AAGVIQSPRHLIKEKRETATLKCYPIPRHDTVYWYQQGPGQDPQFLISFYEKMQSDKGSIPDRFSAQQFSDYHSELNMSSLELGDSALYFCASSRFRTSGRRAEQFFGPGTRLTVL.

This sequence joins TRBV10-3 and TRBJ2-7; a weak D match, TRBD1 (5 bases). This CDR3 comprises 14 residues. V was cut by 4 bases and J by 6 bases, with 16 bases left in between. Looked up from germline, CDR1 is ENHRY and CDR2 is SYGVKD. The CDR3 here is CAISALLDKAEQYF. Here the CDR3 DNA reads TGTGCCATCAGTGCCCTCTTGGACAAGGCCGAGCAGTACTTC.